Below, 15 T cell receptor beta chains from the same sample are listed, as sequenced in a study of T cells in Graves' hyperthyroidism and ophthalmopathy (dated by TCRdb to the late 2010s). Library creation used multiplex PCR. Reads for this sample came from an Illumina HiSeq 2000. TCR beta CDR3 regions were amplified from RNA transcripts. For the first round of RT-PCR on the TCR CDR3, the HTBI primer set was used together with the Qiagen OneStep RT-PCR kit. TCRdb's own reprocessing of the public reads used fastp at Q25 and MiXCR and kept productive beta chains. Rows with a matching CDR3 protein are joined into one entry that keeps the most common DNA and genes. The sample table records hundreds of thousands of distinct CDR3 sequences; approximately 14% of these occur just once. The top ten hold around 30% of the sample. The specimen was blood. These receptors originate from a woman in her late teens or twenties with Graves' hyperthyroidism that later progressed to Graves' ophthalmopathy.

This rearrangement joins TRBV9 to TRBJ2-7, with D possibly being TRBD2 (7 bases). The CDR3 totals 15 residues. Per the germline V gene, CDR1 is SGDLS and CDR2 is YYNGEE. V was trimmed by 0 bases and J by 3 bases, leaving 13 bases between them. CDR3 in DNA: TGTGCCAGCAGCGTAGGCGGGGAGGGGGTCTACGAGCAGTACTTC. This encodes CASSVGGEGVYEQYF.

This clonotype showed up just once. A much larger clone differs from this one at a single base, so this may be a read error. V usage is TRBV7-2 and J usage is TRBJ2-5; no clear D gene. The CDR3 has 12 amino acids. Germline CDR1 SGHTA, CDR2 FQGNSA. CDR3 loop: CVSSLDLETQYF. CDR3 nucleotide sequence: TGTGTCAGCAGCTTAGATTTAGAGACCCAGTACTTC.

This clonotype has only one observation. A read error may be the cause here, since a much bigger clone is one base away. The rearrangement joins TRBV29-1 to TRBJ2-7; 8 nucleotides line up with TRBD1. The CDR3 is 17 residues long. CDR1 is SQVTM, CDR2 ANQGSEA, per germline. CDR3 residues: CSVGQLRQGPRSYEQCF. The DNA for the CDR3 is TGCAGCGTTGGACAACTAAGACAGGGGCCCCGCTCCTACGAGCAGTGCTTC.

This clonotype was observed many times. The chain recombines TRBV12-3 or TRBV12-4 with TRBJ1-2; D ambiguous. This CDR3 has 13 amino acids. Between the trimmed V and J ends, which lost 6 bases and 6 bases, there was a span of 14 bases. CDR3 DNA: TGTGCCAGCAGCCCCGGAGGAGAGGATGGCTACACCTTC. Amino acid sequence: CASSPGGEDGYTF.

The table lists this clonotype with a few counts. The CDR3 spells CASSLGRQPGNTIYF. Written as DNA, the CDR3 is TGCGCCAGCAGCCTCGGTAGGCAGCCTGGAAACACCATATATTTT. The gene calls are TRBV4-3 and TRBJ1-3; D gene unclear. Trimming pared 4 bases from V and 2 bases from J, leaving 12 bases between. Germline CDR1 is LGHNA and CDR2 is YSLEER. CDR3 length: 15 residues.

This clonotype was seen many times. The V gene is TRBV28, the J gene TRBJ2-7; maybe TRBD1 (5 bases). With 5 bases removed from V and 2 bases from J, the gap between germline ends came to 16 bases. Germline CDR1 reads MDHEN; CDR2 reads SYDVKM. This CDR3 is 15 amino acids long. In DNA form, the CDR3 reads TGTGCCAGCAGTGGGTTTAGGGGATCCCCCTACGAGCAGTACTTC. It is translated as CASSGFRGSPYEQYF.

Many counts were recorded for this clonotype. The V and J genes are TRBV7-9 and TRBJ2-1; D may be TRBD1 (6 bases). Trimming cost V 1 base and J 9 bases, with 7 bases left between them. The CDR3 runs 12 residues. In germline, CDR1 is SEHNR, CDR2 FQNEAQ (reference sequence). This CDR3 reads CASSLGRGEQFF. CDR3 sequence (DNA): TGTGCCAGCAGCTTAGGCAGGGGTGAGCAGTTCTTC. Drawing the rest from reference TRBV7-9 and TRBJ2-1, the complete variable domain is DTGVSQNPRHKITKRGQNVTFRCDPISEHNRLYWYRQTLGQGPEFLTYFQNEAQLEKSRLLSDRFSAERPKGSFSTLEIQRTEQGDSAMYLCASSLGRGEQFFGPGTRLTVL.

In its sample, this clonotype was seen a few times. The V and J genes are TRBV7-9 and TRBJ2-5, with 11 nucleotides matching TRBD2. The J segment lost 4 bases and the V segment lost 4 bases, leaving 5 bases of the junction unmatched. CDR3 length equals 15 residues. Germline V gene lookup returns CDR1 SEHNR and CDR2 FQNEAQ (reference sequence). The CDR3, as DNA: TGTGCCAGCAGCTCTAGCGGGAGGAGGGGAGAGACCCAGTACTTC. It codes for CASSSSGRRGETQYF.

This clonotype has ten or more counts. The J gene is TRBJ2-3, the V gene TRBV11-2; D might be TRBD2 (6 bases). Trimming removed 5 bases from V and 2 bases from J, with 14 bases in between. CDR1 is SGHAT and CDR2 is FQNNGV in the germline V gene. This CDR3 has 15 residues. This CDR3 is CASSLPSDPTDTQYF. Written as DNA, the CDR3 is TGTGCCAGCAGCCTTCCTAGCGACCCCACAGATACGCAGTATTTT.

The CDR3 here is CASSGDASGNTIYF. In nucleotides, the CDR3 is TGTGCCAGCAGCGGAGACGCCTCTGGAAACACCATATATTTT. The chain combines TRBV7-2 with TRBJ1-3; D ambiguous. Germline loops: CDR1 SGHTA, CDR2 FQGNSA. The V gene lost 5 bases and the J gene lost 0 bases, with 8 bases spanning the gap. The CDR3 runs to 14 residues.

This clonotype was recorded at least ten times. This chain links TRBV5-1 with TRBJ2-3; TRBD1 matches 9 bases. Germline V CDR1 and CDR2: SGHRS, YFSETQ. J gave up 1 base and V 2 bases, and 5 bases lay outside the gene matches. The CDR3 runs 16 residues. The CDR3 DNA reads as TGCGCCAGCAGCTTCGCGGGACAGGGAGGCACAGATACGCAGTATTTT. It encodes CASSFAGQGGTDTQYF.

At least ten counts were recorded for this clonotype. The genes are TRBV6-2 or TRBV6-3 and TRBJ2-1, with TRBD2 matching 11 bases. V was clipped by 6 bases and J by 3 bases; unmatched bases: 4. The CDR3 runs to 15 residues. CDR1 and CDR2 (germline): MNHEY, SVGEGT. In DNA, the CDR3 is TGTGCCAGCAGAAGGACTAGCGGGTTCTACAATGAGCAGTTCTTC. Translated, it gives CASRRTSGFYNEQFF.

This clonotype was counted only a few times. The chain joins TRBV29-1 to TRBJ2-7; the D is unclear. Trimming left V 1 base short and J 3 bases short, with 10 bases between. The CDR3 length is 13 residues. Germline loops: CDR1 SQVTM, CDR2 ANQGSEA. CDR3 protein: CSVEVRQIYEQYF. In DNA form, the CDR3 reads TGCAGCGTTGAAGTTCGGCAGATCTACGAGCAGTACTTC.

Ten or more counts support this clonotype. The chain's CDR3 is CSARGLADFTDTQYF. Written as DNA, the CDR3 is TGCAGTGCTAGGGGACTAGCGGATTTCACAGATACGCAGTATTTT. This chain joins TRBV20-1 and TRBJ2-3, with 11 nucleotides matching TRBD2. Trimming removed 3 bases from V and 2 bases from J; junction bases left unmatched: 4. CDR3 length: 15 residues. The V gene's germline CDR1 is DFQATT and CDR2 SNEGSKA (reference sequence).

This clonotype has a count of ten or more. CDR3 loop: CASSPTGGMDQPQHF. Written as DNA, the CDR3 is TGTGCCAGCAGTCCGACAGGGGGCATGGATCAGCCCCAGCATTTT. The chain uses TRBV28 and TRBJ1-5; 10 nucleotides line up with TRBD1. CDR3 length equals 15 residues. CDR1 is MDHEN, CDR2 SYDVKM, per germline. V shed 5 bases and J 5 bases; nucleotides not matched to a gene: 6.